The 27 T cell receptor beta chains listed next were all sequenced from one sample in a study of shared clonotypes between healthy human individuals. Terminally differentiated effector memory CD45RA+ cells were excluded from the naive CD8 cells, which were CD45RO-negative and positively selected for CCR7. Some clones are missing from TCRdb's copy, which holds only in-frame ones; the method was immunoSEQ multiplex PCR. The sample carries more than 2 million clones, about 94% recorded once. The sequenced sample consisted of naive CD8+ T cells from PBMCs. The source is a man aged 18 to 29 in good health. Some clones in this sample may be carry-over from other donors' samples.

The chain uses TRBV27 and TRBJ2-1, with 11 bases lining up with TRBD2. V shed 2 bases and J 7 bases; nucleotides not matched to a gene: 10. The CDR3 totals 17 residues. Germline CDR1 is MNHEY and CDR2 is SMNVEV (reference sequence). This CDR3 is CASSLILTSGSENEQFF. CDR3 nucleotides: TGTGCCAGCAGTTTAATACTTACTAGCGGGAGTGAAAATGAGCAGTTCTTC.

CDR3: CASSFNRDDTQYF. The CDR3 DNA reads as TGTGCCAGCAGCTTCAACAGGGACGATACGCAGTATTTT. The chain uses TRBV6-5 and TRBJ2-3, with D tentatively TRBD1 (6 bases). Trimming shortened V by 6 bases and J by 6 bases, and 13 bases separated the two germline ends. Germline V gives CDR1 MNHEY, CDR2 SVGAGI. This CDR3 spans 13 amino acids.

This clone was counted a single time. The chain employs TRBV30 and TRBJ2-1, with a tentative D call TRBD1 (6 bases). Trimming removed 2 bases at V and 10 bases at J, with 12 bases between. The V gene's germline CDR1 is GTSNPN and CDR2 SVGIG (reference sequence). The CDR3 runs 12 residues. The CDR3, as DNA: TGTGCCTGGAGTTCACAGGGAATAGAGCAGTTCTTC. Encoded protein: CAWSSQGIEQFF.

On this clone itself: A much larger clone is a single base away; this may be a read error. J is TRBJ2-5 and V is TRBV7-9; D remains unclear. The DNA end is a closer match to TRBJ2-7, so the J assignment may be wrong. The CDR3 runs to 12 residues. CDR1 and CDR2 from the germline V gene are SEHNR and FQNEAQ (reference sequence). CDR3 loop: CASSSSSYEQYF. DNA for the CDR3: TGTGCCAGCAGCTCGAGCTCCTACGAGCAGTACTTC.

The rearrangement uses TRBV2 and TRBJ2-5; the D gene is possibly TRBD2 (7 bases). There are 14 residues in the CDR3. V was trimmed by 7 bases and J by 5 bases, leaving 17 bases between them. Germline CDR1 and CDR2: SNHLY and FYNNEI. CDR3 amino acids: CASTIWGGPETQYF. Here the CDR3 DNA reads TGTGCCAGCACCATCTGGGGGGGGCCGGAGACCCAGTACTTC.

The chain has TRBV23-1 and TRBJ1-5, with D tentatively TRBD1 (5 bases). TRBV23-1 is classed as an ORF, of uncertain function. CDR3 size: 15 residues. V was shortened by 5 bases and J by 3 bases, with 14 bases between the two germline ends. In DNA form, the CDR3 reads TGCGCCAGCAGTAACGAAGGCAGGGTCAATCAGCCCCAGCATTTT. This sequence encodes CASSNEGRVNQPQHF.

The chain links TRBV7-8 to TRBJ1-5; D is undetermined. Per the germline V gene, CDR1 is SGHVS and CDR2 is FQNEAQ. V lost 1 base and J 1 base, leaving 5 bases between the germline ends. The CDR3 covers 14 residues. The DNA for the CDR3 is TGTGCCAGCAGCTTAGAGGGAAGCAATCAGCCCCAGCATTTT. Protein sequence: CASSLEGSNQPQHF. Drawing the rest from reference TRBV7-8 and TRBJ1-5, the complete variable domain is GAGVSQSPRYKVAKRGQDVALRCDPISGHVSLFWYQQALGQGPEFLTYFQNEAQLDKSGLPSDRFFAERPEGSVSTLKIQRTQQEDSAVYLCASSLEGSNQPQHFGDGTRLSIL.

In its sample, this clone was seen once. The V call is TRBV13, the J call TRBJ1-3; a possible D gene is TRBD1 (6 bases). Per the germline V gene, CDR1 is PRHDT and CDR2 is FYEKMQ (reference sequence). The V end lost 6 bases, the J end lost 4 bases, and 16 bases lay between the germline ends. The CDR3 is 15 residues long. Here the CDR3 reads CASREGGGAGNTIYF. DNA for the CDR3: TGTGCCAGCAGGGAGGGGGGCGGCGCGGGAAACACCATATATTTT. The full variable domain, its missing parts supplied by reference TRBV13 and TRBJ1-3, is AAGVIQSPRHLIKEKRETATLKCYPIPRHDTVYWYQQGPGQDPQFLISFYEKMQSDKGSIPDRFSAQQFSDYHSELNMSSLELGDSALYFCASREGGGAGNTIYFGEGSWLTVV.

V gene TRBV13 combines with J gene TRBJ2-1; 12 bases agree with TRBD2. This CDR3 is built from 16 residues. V lost 4 bases, J lost 9 bases, and 10 bases stayed unmatched. Germline V gives CDR1 PRHDT, CDR2 FYEKMQ (reference sequence). In DNA, the CDR3 is TGTGCCAGCAGCTCCTCTAGCGGGAGGGGGACTGGTGAGCAGTTCTTC. Amino acid sequence: CASSSSSGRGTGEQFF. The whole variable domain, filled in from reference TRBV13 and TRBJ2-1, reads AAGVIQSPRHLIKEKRETATLKCYPIPRHDTVYWYQQGPGQDPQFLISFYEKMQSDKGSIPDRFSAQQFSDYHSELNMSSLELGDSALYFCASSSSSGRGTGEQFFGPGTRLTVL.

This chain joins TRBV28 and TRBJ2-1; the D call may be TRBD1 or TRBD2 (5 bases each). The germline V gene encodes CDR1 MDHEN and CDR2 SYDVKM. Trimming pared 5 bases from V and 8 bases from J, leaving 13 bases between. This CDR3 is 13 amino acids long. CDR3 amino acids: CASSGDPRDEQFF. CDR3 DNA sequence: TGTGCCAGCAGTGGGGACCCCCGCGATGAGCAGTTCTTC.

The rearrangement uses TRBV5-1 and TRBJ2-7, with D hard to call. Germline-derived CDR1 and CDR2 are SGHRS and YFSETQ. The CDR3 has 14 residues. V shed 4 bases and J shed 0 bases, with 11 bases lying between them. Here the CDR3 reads CASSVGPSSYEQYF. The CDR3 region has the DNA TGCGCCAGCAGCGTGGGCCCGAGCTCCTACGAGCAGTACTTC.

The V gene is TRBV7-8, the J gene TRBJ2-1, with D perhaps TRBD1 (6 bases). Germline V gives CDR1 SGHVS, CDR2 FQNEAQ. This CDR3 has 17 residues. V was trimmed by 3 bases and J by 0 bases, leaving 15 bases between them. The DNA of the CDR3 is TGTGCCAGCAGCTTGAAAGGACAGTTTGCCTCCTACAATGAGCAGTTCTTC. Protein product: CASSLKGQFASYNEQFF.

The gene calls are TRBV21-1 and TRBJ1-5. TRBV21-1 is marked as a pseudogene. This CDR3 comprises 16 residues. CDR3 amino acids: CASSRRGTGNNQPQHF. The DNA of the CDR3 is TGTGCCAGCAGCCGTCGCGGGACGGGGAACAATCAGCCCCAGCATTTT.

The chain carries TRBV6-5 and TRBJ2-1; D might be TRBD1 or TRBD2, each matching 5 bases. V lost 1 base, J lost 3 bases, and 13 bases lay in between. This CDR3 is 16 amino acids long. In germline, CDR1 is MNHEY, CDR2 SVGAGI. CDR3 loop: CASSYYPGPDYNEQFF. CDR3 bases: TGTGCCAGCAGTTACTACCCGGGACCGGACTACAATGAGCAGTTCTTC.

This clone was recorded once. The chain links TRBV28 to TRBJ2-2; 9 positions match TRBD1. Germline values: CDR1 MDHEN, CDR2 SYDVKM. CDR3 size: 16 residues. Losses at the gene ends were 6 bases for V and 4 bases for J; bases not matched to a gene: 9. This chain's CDR3 is CASRPRTGVSTGELFF. Written as DNA, the CDR3 is TGTGCCAGCAGACCCCGGACAGGGGTGAGCACCGGGGAGCTGTTTTTT.

On this clone itself: The same CDR3 is also encoded by other DNA sequences in this sample. The chain is built from TRBV19 and TRBJ1-5; no definite D call. Trimming took 3 bases from V and 0 from J, leaving 9 bases between them. Germline-derived CDR1 and CDR2 are LNHDA and SQIVND (reference sequence). The CDR3 covers 15 residues. This chain's CDR3 is CASSMVGLSNQPQHF. The CDR3 DNA sequence: TGTGCCAGTAGTATGGTCGGTCTTAGCAATCAGCCCCAGCATTTT. Filled out from reference TRBV19 and TRBJ1-5, the complete variable domain reads DGGITQSPKYLFRKEGQNVTLSCEQNLNHDAMYWYRQDPGQGLRLIYYSQIVNDFQKGDIAEGYSVSREKKESFPLTVTSAQKNPTAFYLCASSMVGLSNQPQHFGDGTRLSIL.

The chain recombines TRBV6-1 with TRBJ2-1; 11 bases align to TRBD1. The CDR3 runs to 18 residues. V lost 4 bases and J lost 4; bases outside the gene matches: 12. Germline V gene lookup returns CDR1 MNHNS and CDR2 SASEGT. CDR3 amino acids: CASSVGTGGEVTYNEQFF. The CDR3 coding sequence is TGTGCCAGCAGTGTTGGGACAGGGGGTGAAGTTACATACAATGAGCAGTTCTTC.

V usage is TRBV6-1 and J usage is TRBJ1-5; the match to TRBD1 covers 7 bases. Germline lookup yields CDR1 MNHNS and CDR2 SASEGT. The length of the CDR3 is 15 residues. Trimming cost V 3 bases and J 3 bases; bases outside gene matches: 5. The CDR3 coding sequence is TGTGCCAGCAGTGAGGACAGGACAACCAATCAGCCCCAGCATTTT. Translating it yields CASSEDRTTNQPQHF.

The chain joins TRBV27 to TRBJ2-2; 7 bases map to TRBD1. This CDR3 contains 15 residues. With V trimmed by 3 bases and J by 4 bases, 5 bases remained unmatched. From germline, CDR1 is MNHEY and CDR2 SMNVEV (reference sequence). CDR3 DNA sequence: TGTGCCAGCAGTTTGTCTACAGGGGTCACCGGGGAGCTGTTTTTT. Translated: CASSLSTGVTGELFF.

The chain employs TRBV28 and TRBJ2-5; TRBD1 agrees at 10 bases. In germline, CDR1 is MDHEN, CDR2 SYDVKM. CDR3 length: 15 residues. The trim removed 6 bases at V and 3 bases at J, leaving 7 bases unmatched. CDR3 sequence reads: CASRPGQGIKETQYF. The DNA of the CDR3 is TGTGCCAGCAGGCCGGGACAGGGGATCAAAGAGACCCAGTACTTC.

This clone has only a few counts. V usage is TRBV4-2 and J usage is TRBJ1-5; 9 nucleotides line up with TRBD1. Germline values: CDR1 LGHNA, CDR2 YNFKEQ. With 4 bases clipped from V and 5 bases from J, the junction kept 3 bases outside the gene matches. CDR3 length: 14 amino acids. The CDR3 protein is CASSPGQGYQPQHF. The CDR3, as DNA: TGTGCCAGCAGCCCGGGACAGGGATATCAGCCCCAGCATTTT.

This rearrangement joins TRBV27 to TRBJ1-1; no clear D. V was clipped by 10 bases and J by 2 bases, with 17 bases between them. The CDR3 has 14 residues. Germline V gives CDR1 MNHEY, CDR2 SMNVEV (reference sequence). CDR3 sequence reads: CATQPAGYNTEAFF. The DNA for the CDR3 is TGTGCCACTCAACCGGCGGGTTATAACACTGAAGCTTTCTTT.

The rearrangement links TRBV14 to TRBJ2-1, with 10 bases matching TRBD2. The CDR3 contains 16 residues. The trim removed 2 bases at V and 6 bases at J, leaving 7 bases unmatched. CDR1 SGHDN and CDR2 FVKESK come from the germline V gene. In nucleotides, the CDR3 is TGTGCCAGCAGCCAACAATCTAGCGGGAGTATCAATGAGCAGTTCTTC. Encoded protein: CASSQQSSGSINEQFF.

This clone was found once. Other DNA variants within this sample encode the same CDR3. The gene calls are TRBV11-2 and TRBJ2-7; TRBD1 might be the D (6 bases). V lost 1 base and J lost 0, with 13 bases in between. The germline V gene encodes CDR1 SGHAT and CDR2 FQNNGV. The CDR3 length is 16 residues. In DNA, the CDR3 is TGTGCCAGCAGCTTAGTGGAGAGGGGGAGCTCCTACGAGCAGTACTTC. Translation: CASSLVERGSSYEQYF.

The chain carries TRBV6-5 and TRBJ2-7; 9 nucleotides align to TRBD1. Germline V lookup: CDR1 MNHEY, CDR2 SVGAGI. The CDR3 is 14 residues long. Trimming at V came to 5 bases and at J to 6 bases, leaving 8 bases not matched to a gene. The CDR3 protein is CASSPGTGQAEQYF. The CDR3 coding sequence is TGTGCCAGCAGTCCCGGGACAGGGCAGGCCGAGCAGTACTTC.

The table lists this clone with a count of one. The chain has TRBV19 and TRBJ2-7; a possible D gene is TRBD2 (5 bases). CDR1 is LNHDA and CDR2 is SQIVND in the germline V gene (reference sequence). The V end was cut by 5 bases, the J end by 3 bases, with 11 bases between. CDR3 length: 13 residues. The CDR3 here is CASSEGMGYEQYF. In nucleotides, the CDR3 is TGTGCCAGTAGTGAGGGTATGGGCTACGAGCAGTACTTC.

V usage is TRBV28 and J usage is TRBJ2-2, with a tentative D call TRBD2 (6 bases). Germline CDR1 MDHEN, CDR2 SYDVKM. Trimming removed 7 bases at V and 2 bases at J, with 11 bases between. The CDR3 is made up of 14 amino acids. CDR3 nucleotides: TGTGCCAGCACCCCCGGGGGTAACACCGGGGAGCTGTTTTTT. It codes for CASTPGGNTGELFF.